The present T cell receptor (beta chain) was sequenced within a study of blood T cell repertoires in COVID-19. The protocol was immunoSEQ multiplex PCR, while the TCRdb copy is restricted to in-frame clones and leaves out a portion. The data hold about 190,000 clones, with around 78% observed a single time. This clone was picked up a small number of times. The TCR originated in an elderly woman with active or convalescent COVID-19. The sequenced sample was peripheral blood.

The CDR3 is CASSHTRSNTEAFF. In nucleotides, the CDR3 is TGTGCCAGCAGCCACACCCGCTCGAACACTGAAGCTTTCTTT. The chain uses TRBV6-5 and TRBJ1-1; no definite D call. This CDR3 has 14 residues. Germline V gene lookup returns CDR1 MNHEY and CDR2 SVGAGI. Deletions cut 6 bases from V and 1 base from J, with 12 bases between.